These 20 T cell receptor beta chains share one sample of origin, sequenced in a study of cytomegalovirus exposure and HLA in healthy donors. The PCR ran on 60 Vbeta and 13 Jbeta primers. Repertoires were generated with immunoSEQ multiplex PCR, while TCRdb's copy carries only in-frame clones and drops some. The data hold about 120,000 clones, with about 80% observed a single time. The sample consisted of PBMCs. The receptors here all came from a woman aged 40 to 50 in good health and CMV-seropositive.

V and J are TRBV2 and TRBJ2-5; D is perhaps TRBD1 (5 bases). The CDR3 runs to 12 residues. Trimming stripped 7 bases from V and 4 bases from J, with 10 bases between. Germline CDR1 reads SNHLY; CDR2 reads FYNNEI. CDR3 region: CASTGLGETQYF. In DNA form, the CDR3 reads TGTGCCAGCACAGGGTTGGGAGAGACCCAGTACTTC.

V gene TRBV9 combines with J gene TRBJ2-5; 16 bases match TRBD2. The CDR3 totals 18 residues. Germline trimming cut 4 bases from V and 1 base from J; bases unmatched to any gene: 7. The V gene's germline CDR1 is SGDLS and CDR2 YYNGEE. This chain's CDR3 is CASSQGLAGGDPQETQYF. CDR3 nucleotides: TGTGCCAGCAGCCAGGGACTAGCGGGGGGGGATCCCCAAGAGACCCAGTACTTC. Full variable domain (remainder filled in from reference TRBV9 and TRBJ2-5): DSGVTQTPKHLITATGQRVTLRCSPRSGDLSVYWYQQSLDQGLQFLIQYYNGEERAKGNILERFSAQQFPDLHSELNLSSLELGDSALYFCASSQGLAGGDPQETQYFGPGTRLLVL.

This chain connects TRBV4-1 to TRBJ1-4; 8 bases are shared with TRBD1. V shed 1 base and J 3 bases; nucleotides not matched to a gene: 7. The CDR3 has 17 residues. The germline V gene encodes CDR1 MGHRA and CDR2 YSYEKL. The CDR3 spells CASSQAGTGLSNEKLFF. The CDR3 DNA reads as TGCGCCAGCAGCCAAGCGGGGACAGGCCTATCTAATGAAAAACTGTTTTTT.

Only one count was recorded for this clone. J is TRBJ1-2 and V is TRBV19, with TRBD1 as a possible D gene (5 bases). Germline assignment: CDR1 LNHDA and CDR2 SQIVND (reference sequence). This CDR3 is built from 14 residues. Deletions cut 4 bases from V and 2 bases from J, with 11 bases between. The CDR3 loop reads CASSTLQENYGYTF. CDR3 bases: TGTGCCAGTAGTACCCTACAGGAGAACTATGGCTACACCTTC.

This rearrangement joins TRBV7-8 to TRBJ1-5; D might be TRBD1 (6 bases). Per germline, CDR1 SGHVS and CDR2 FQNEAQ. V was pared by 4 bases and J by 0 bases, with 13 bases between. The CDR3 contains 16 residues. In nucleotides, the CDR3 is TGTGCCAGCAGCTCTCCGGGACACTATAGCAATCAGCCCCAGCATTTT. Its protein product is CASSSPGHYSNQPQHF. Full variable domain (remainder filled in from reference TRBV7-8 and TRBJ1-5): GAGVSQSPRYKVAKRGQDVALRCDPISGHVSLFWYQQALGQGPEFLTYFQNEAQLDKSGLPSDRFFAERPEGSVSTLKIQRTQQEDSAVYLCASSSPGHYSNQPQHFGDGTRLSIL.

Details on this clone: Other DNA sequences in this sample translate to the same CDR3. The V and J genes are TRBV4-2 and TRBJ1-6, with D uncertain. Trimming cost V 0 bases and J 0 bases, with 9 bases left between them. Germline V gives CDR1 LGHNA, CDR2 YNFKEQ. The CDR3 is made up of 17 amino acids. The CDR3 coding sequence is TGTGCCAGCAGCCAAGAGGGTGCTAGCTCCTATAATTCACCCCTCCACTTT. It encodes CASSQEGASSYNSPLHF.

The gene calls are TRBV12-5 and TRBJ1-4, with 8 bases aligning to TRBD1. CDR3 length: 21 amino acids. Trimming cost V 6 bases and J 5 bases; bases outside gene matches: 26. The V gene's germline CDR1 is LGHNT and CDR2 FRNRAP. CDR3 in DNA: TGTGCTAGTGGCACTCGACAGGGGCCAAGGGCACGCGACCCCGAGAATGAAAAACTGTTTTTT. Translating gives CASGTRQGPRARDPENEKLFF.

The chain carries TRBV6-6 and TRBJ1-1; D is unresolved. The CDR3 totals 15 residues. With 5 bases removed from V and 0 bases from J, the gap between germline ends came to 13 bases. The V gene's germline CDR1 is MNHNY and CDR2 SVGAGI (reference sequence). CDR3 in amino acids: CASSGKQAVNTEAFF. CDR3 nucleotide sequence: TGTGCCAGCAGTGGCAAGCAGGCCGTGAACACTGAAGCTTTCTTT.

CDR3 coding DNA: TGTGCCAGCTCACCTCAGGATGGGGGGAGGAACACTGAAGCTTTCTTT. Residues: CASSPQDGGRNTEAFF. This chain joins TRBV18 and TRBJ1-1; perhaps TRBD1 as D (5 bases). The germline gives CDR1 KGHSH, CDR2 LQKENI. V was cut by 3 bases and J by 1 base, with 15 bases left in between. The CDR3 is 16 amino acids.

The rearrangement uses TRBV19 and TRBJ1-1; the match to TRBD1 covers 9 bases. Germline-derived CDR1 and CDR2 are LNHDA and SQIVND (reference sequence). The trim removed 5 bases at V and 4 bases at J, leaving 8 bases unmatched. The CDR3 is 15 residues long. The CDR3 is CASSQKDRGGTEAFF. The CDR3 bases are TGTGCCAGTAGTCAAAAGGACAGGGGCGGCACTGAAGCTTTCTTT. The full variable domain, rest sourced from reference TRBV19 and TRBJ1-1, is DGGITQSPKYLFRKEGQNVTLSCEQNLNHDAMYWYRQDPGQGLRLIYYSQIVNDFQKGDIAEGYSVSREKKESFPLTVTSAQKNPTAFYLCASSQKDRGGTEAFFGQGTRLTVV.

The rearrangement joins TRBV6-1 to TRBJ2-7, with D possibly being TRBD2 (6 bases). CDR1 MNHNS and CDR2 SASEGT come from the germline V gene. The CDR3 sequence is 14 residues long. V lost 10 bases and J lost 6, with 22 bases in between. CDR3 nucleotides: TGTGCCATCCTCCAGGCAACAGGAGCGGGCGAGCAGTACTTC. Translating it yields CAILQATGAGEQYF.

V gene TRBV10-2 combines with J gene TRBJ1-3; a weak D match, TRBD1 (5 bases). CDR3 length: 15 amino acids. Germline V gene lookup returns CDR1 WSHSY and CDR2 SAAADI. Trimming took off 6 bases at V and 0 bases at J, with 12 bases between the two ends. CDR3: CASRVDSYSGNTIYF. CDR3 coding DNA: TGCGCCAGCAGGGTCGACAGTTACTCTGGAAACACCATATATTTT.

The rearrangement uses TRBV5-6 and TRBJ2-3; D not certain. Trimming cost V 0 bases and J 2 bases, with 10 bases left between them. The CDR3 sequence is 15 residues long. CDR1 is SGHDT and CDR2 is YYEEEE in the germline V gene. In nucleotides, the CDR3 is TGTGCCAGCAGCTTGGCCGCGAGATACACAGATACGCAGTATTTT. As protein: CASSLAARYTDTQYF.

J is TRBJ2-5 and V is TRBV29-1; 7 nucleotides agree with TRBD1. CDR3 size: 13 residues. Trimming removed 5 bases from V and 12 bases from J; junction bases left unmatched: 15. The germline gives CDR1 SQVTM, CDR2 ANQGSEA. CDR3 DNA sequence: TGCAGCGTTTGCCCCCGGGACAGCGTTTATGAGTACTTC. Protein: CSVCPRDSVYEYF.

This clone occurred a few times. The chain is built from TRBV5-1 and TRBJ1-6; D is undetermined. This CDR3 is built from 14 residues. Trimming shortened V by 0 bases and J by 8 bases, and 9 bases separated the two germline ends. Germline V gene sequence: CDR1 SGHRS, CDR2 YFSETQ. The CDR3 reads CASSLGKRDSPLHF. Here the CDR3 DNA reads TGCGCCAGCAGCTTGGGTAAGAGGGATTCACCCCTCCACTTT.

J is TRBJ2-1 and V is TRBV21-1; the tabulated D call, TRBD2, remains unverified against the DNA. TRBV21-1 is shown as a pseudogene. CDR3 length: 21 residues. In DNA form, the CDR3 reads TGTGCCAGCAGCAAAGTTTTATCTAGGACTAGCGGGAAAGTCCCATACAATGAGCAGTTCTTC. Residues: CASSKVLSRTSGKVPYNEQFF.

This clone was counted once. V and J are TRBV5-4 and TRBJ2-3; the match to TRBD2 covers 13 bases. Germline V gene lookup returns CDR1 SGHNT and CDR2 YYREEE (reference sequence). V shed 2 bases, J shed 8 bases, and the junction held 8 bases outside the gene matches. This CDR3 has 16 residues. The CDR3 region is CASSLRTSGSFGTQYF. Here the CDR3 DNA reads TGTGCCAGCAGCTTAAGGACTAGCGGGAGCTTCGGTACGCAGTATTTT.

J is TRBJ1-6 and V is TRBV5-6; TRBD1 matches at 8 bases. Germline V CDR1 and CDR2: SGHDT, YYEEEE. V gave up 2 bases and J gave up 6 bases; unmatched junction bases: 7. The CDR3 loop spans 16 amino acids. The CDR3, as DNA: TGTGCCAGCAGCTTTGAACAGGGGGACCCTAATTCACCCCTCCACTTT. It encodes CASSFEQGDPNSPLHF.

This rearrangement joins TRBV4-2 to TRBJ1-3; D not certain. This CDR3 spans 16 amino acids. Germline CDR1 reads LGHNA; CDR2 reads YNFKEQ. The ends were cut back, 0 bases at V and 4 bases at J, with 13 bases in the middle. CDR3 amino acids: CASSQDQAVRGNTIYF. Here the CDR3 DNA reads TGTGCCAGCAGCCAAGATCAGGCAGTGAGAGGAAACACCATATATTTT.

The V and J genes are TRBV2 and TRBJ2-3; weak D call: TRBD2 (6 bases). V was cut by 8 bases and J by 3 bases, with 18 bases left in between. There are 15 residues in the CDR3. Germline V lookup: CDR1 SNHLY, CDR2 FYNNEI. The CDR3 region has the DNA TGTGCCAGCGGCCGGGAGCCCCTATATACAGATACGCAGTATTTT. It codes for CASGREPLYTDTQYF.